The 24 T cell receptor beta chains in this list originate from one sample, sequenced in a study of early T cells in non-severe SARS-CoV-2 infection. TCRdb re-called the 5' RACE reads with MiXCR, one entry per CDR3 protein. The sample yields 35,000 to 45,000 distinct CDR3 sequences, nearly 10% seen once. The sequencing input was whole blood. These receptors all stem from an adult who was a healthcare worker with PCR-confirmed SARS-CoV-2 infection or an uninfected control (not recorded which).

This clonotype was recorded a few times. The chain joins TRBV5-1 to TRBJ2-7; 9 positions match TRBD1. J was trimmed by 1 base and V by 0 bases; bases with no gene match: 2. The germline CDR1 and CDR2 sequences are SGHRS and YFSETQ. There are 15 residues in the CDR3. Written as DNA, the CDR3 is TGCGCCAGCAGCTTGGCCGGGACAGGGTCCTACGAGCAGTACTTC. Translation: CASSLAGTGSYEQYF. Looking up the rest from reference TRBV5-1 and TRBJ2-7 gives the full variable domain: KAGVTQTPRYLIKTRGQQVTLSCSPISGHRSVSWYQQTPGQGLQFLFEYFSETQRNKGNFPGRFSGRQFSNSRSEMNVSTLELGDSALYLCASSLAGTGSYEQYFGPGTRLTVT.

This sequence joins TRBV6-1 and TRBJ2-2, with D possibly TRBD2 on 5 matching bases. This CDR3 has 14 amino acids. The V end was cut by 0 bases, the J end by 6 bases, with 8 bases between. Germline CDR1 and CDR2: MNHNS and SASEGT. This CDR3 reads CASSEALRAGELFF. CDR3 DNA sequence: TGTGCCAGCAGTGAAGCGTTGAGGGCCGGGGAGCTGTTTTTT.

In this sample, this clonotype turned up many times. The rearrangement joins TRBV29-1 to TRBJ1-1; D remains unclear. Germline lookup yields CDR1 SQVTM and CDR2 ANQGSEA. Trimming left V 3 bases short and J 5 bases short, with 10 bases between. CDR3 size: 12 residues. This CDR3 is CSVEVLGTEAFF. For the CDR3, the DNA is TGCAGCGTTGAGGTTCTGGGAACTGAAGCTTTCTTT. The complete variable domain, with remaining parts taken from reference TRBV29-1 and TRBJ1-1, reads SAVISQKPSRDICQRGTSLTIQCQVDSQVTMMFWYRQQPGQSLTLIATANQGSEATYESGFVIDKFPISRPNLTFSTLTVSNMSPEDSSIYLCSVEVLGTEAFFGQGTRLTVV.

The chain links TRBV7-2 to TRBJ1-2, with D maybe TRBD1 (6 bases). The V gene lost 5 bases and the J gene lost 8 bases, with 18 bases spanning the gap. The CDR3 is made up of 14 amino acids. CDR1 and CDR2 from the germline V gene are SGHTA and FQGNSA. CDR3 in DNA: TGTGCCAGCAGCGGACGGACAGTAGGTTCCGGCTACACCTTC. Amino acid sequence: CASSGRTVGSGYTF.

This clonotype has a count of ten or more. This rearrangement joins TRBV5-5 to TRBJ2-7, with D tentatively TRBD2 (6 bases). There are 14 residues in the CDR3. V lost 3 bases, J lost 4 bases, and 14 bases lay in between. The germline V gene encodes CDR1 SGHKS and CDR2 YYEKEE (reference sequence). CDR3 sequence (DNA): TGTGCCAGCAGCTCCTATATCGGGGGATACGAGCAGTACTTC. As protein: CASSSYIGGYEQYF.

Ten or more counts support this clonotype. The chain links TRBV6-1 to TRBJ2-3; 11 positions match TRBD1. This CDR3 is 14 amino acids long. CDR1 and CDR2 from the germline V gene are MNHNS and SASEGT. Trimming took 6 bases from V and 4 from J; bases not matched to a gene: 3. The CDR3 region is CASSAGQGADTQYF. In DNA, the CDR3 is TGTGCCAGCAGCGCGGGACAGGGGGCAGATACGCAGTATTTT.

This clonotype was found many times. The rearrangement uses TRBV19 and TRBJ2-2; D gene unclear. CDR1 LNHDA and CDR2 SQIVND come from the germline V gene (reference sequence). V was cut by 3 bases and J by 4 bases, with 9 bases left in between. The CDR3 length is 14 residues. CDR3 sequence reads: CASSIGGGTGELFF. CDR3 bases: TGTGCCAGTAGTATCGGCGGCGGCACCGGGGAGCTGTTTTTT.

This clonotype was recorded many times. The V gene is TRBV20-1, the J gene TRBJ1-2, with D perhaps matching TRBD1 (5 bases). This CDR3 region has 15 residues. The germline V gene has CDR1 DFQATT and CDR2 SNEGSKA (reference sequence). Trimming took 3 bases from V and 6 from J, leaving 20 bases between them. In nucleotides, the CDR3 is TGCAGTGCTAGTAAGGGCAGCGGGACCCGGGATGGCTACACCTTC. This gives the protein CSASKGSGTRDGYTF.

There are many counts of this clonotype. The rearrangement uses TRBV20-1 and TRBJ1-5; D call uncertain. The CDR3 covers 13 residues. The germline V gene encodes CDR1 DFQATT and CDR2 SNEGSKA (reference sequence). Trimming cost V 3 bases and J 5 bases, with 11 bases left between them. The CDR3 is CSASTGDHQPQHF. The CDR3 DNA reads TGCAGTGCTAGTACGGGTGATCATCAGCCCCAGCATTTT.

This clonotype was seen many times. This chain links TRBV29-1 with TRBJ1-2, with D uncertain. Germline lookup yields CDR1 SQVTM and CDR2 ANQGSEA. The CDR3 is made up of 8 amino acids. Trimming stripped 6 bases from V and 12 bases from J, with 8 bases between. CDR3 DNA sequence: TGCAGCGTCCATTCTAACACCTTC. It is translated as CSVHSNTF.

The chain is built from TRBV6-2 or TRBV6-3 and TRBJ2-3, with 9 bases lining up with TRBD2. V was clipped by 2 bases and J by 5 bases; unmatched bases: 5. Germline CDR1 reads MNHEY; CDR2 reads SVGEGT. This CDR3 has 15 residues. For the CDR3, the DNA is TGTGCCAGCAGTTACCTGGGACTAGCAAAAGATACGCAGTATTTT. Its translation is CASSYLGLAKDTQYF.

The sample holds a few counts of this clonotype. The chain uses TRBV6-6 and TRBJ2-6, with D perhaps matching TRBD1 (5 bases). V was clipped by 5 bases and J by 0 bases, with 8 bases between them. Germline loops: CDR1 MNHNY, CDR2 SVGAGI (reference sequence). This CDR3 has 15 amino acids. CDR3 residues: CASSLDSSGANVLTF. The CDR3 DNA reads as TGTGCCAGCAGTCTCGACAGCTCTGGGGCCAACGTCCTGACTTTC.

CDR3 amino acids: CASSSLGVYNEQFF. Here the CDR3 DNA reads TGTGCCAGCAGTTCCCTAGGGGTCTACAATGAGCAGTTCTTC. The genes are TRBV6-5 and TRBJ2-1; TRBD1 might be the D (5 bases). Per the germline V gene, CDR1 is MNHEY and CDR2 is SVGAGI. This CDR3 has 14 amino acids. The V end lost 4 bases, the J end lost 3 bases, and 10 bases lay between the germline ends.

This clonotype was found many times. The chain recombines TRBV5-1 with TRBJ2-2; the match to TRBD2 covers 7 bases. Germline V gene lookup returns CDR1 SGHRS and CDR2 YFSETQ. This CDR3 region has 15 residues. Losses at the gene ends were 2 bases for V and 3 bases for J; bases not matched to a gene: 4. The CDR3 region is CASSLGGGDTGELFF. The DNA of the CDR3 is TGCGCCAGCAGCTTAGGCGGGGGAGACACCGGGGAGCTGTTTTTT.

This clonotype occurred many times. The chain joins TRBV20-1 to TRBJ1-5, with a weak D call TRBD1 (6 bases). V was trimmed by 7 bases and J by 8 bases, leaving 15 bases between them. The germline V gene encodes CDR1 DFQATT and CDR2 SNEGSKA (reference sequence). The CDR3 sequence is 12 residues long. The CDR3 sequence: CSVYRASKPQHF. The CDR3 DNA reads as TGCAGTGTCTACAGGGCGTCTAAGCCCCAGCATTTT.

As concerns this clonotype: This may come from a read error, since a much larger clone is one base off. The rearrangement uses TRBV15 and TRBJ2-2; TRBD1 aligns across 8 bases. Germline V gives CDR1 LNHNV, CDR2 YYDKDF (reference sequence). V gave up 4 bases and J gave up 5 bases; unmatched junction bases: 3. The CDR3 is 14 residues long. The CDR3 coding sequence is TGTGCCACCAGCATAACAGGGGGAACCGGGGAGCTGTTTTTT. The encoded protein is CATSITGGTGELFF. Based on the CDR3 plus reference TRBV15 and TRBJ2-2, the full variable domain is DAMVIQNPRYQVTQFGKPVTLSCSQTLNHNVMYWYQQKSSQAPKLLFHYYDKDFNNEADTPDNFQSRRPNTSFCFLDIRSPGLGDTAMYLCATSITGGTGELFFGEGSRLTVL.

There are a few counts of this clonotype. The chain uses TRBV29-1 and TRBJ1-5, with 7 bases that match TRBD1. Germline loops: CDR1 SQVTM, CDR2 ANQGSEA. Trimming at V came to 7 bases and at J to 0 bases, leaving 6 bases not matched to a gene. The CDR3 loop spans 14 amino acids. Written as DNA, the CDR3 is TGCAGCGCATCGACAGGGAATAGCAATCAGCCCCAGCATTTT. Translation gives CSASTGNSNQPQHF.

A few counts support this clonotype. This chain uses TRBV5-1 with TRBJ2-1; either TRBD1 or TRBD2 may fit D (5 bases each). Per the germline V gene, CDR1 is SGHRS and CDR2 is YFSETQ. The CDR3 length is 18 residues. Trimming left V 2 bases short and J 4 bases short, with 22 bases between. CDR3 sequence (DNA): TGCGCCAGCAGCTTTGAGGGGATGGGGCTTGGGCTTTACAATGAGCAGTTCTTC. This encodes CASSFEGMGLGLYNEQFF.

This clonotype was seen a few times. The CDR3 DNA sequence: TGTGCCAGCAGAGCTTGGGACTGGGCCTACGAGCAGTACTTC. It yields the protein CASRAWDWAYEQYF. The chain has TRBV12-3 or TRBV12-4 and TRBJ2-7, with a tentative D call TRBD2 (6 bases). The V end was cut by 6 bases, the J end by 2 bases, with 14 bases between. The CDR3 has 14 amino acids.

This clonotype appeared a few times. V and J are TRBV5-1 and TRBJ2-5; D possibly corresponds to TRBD2 (6 bases). The CDR3 loop spans 16 amino acids. Per the germline V gene, CDR1 is SGHRS and CDR2 is YFSETQ. Deletions cut 4 bases from V and 4 bases from J, with 20 bases between. The CDR3: CASSPAGTRFRETQYF. The DNA for the CDR3 is TGCGCCAGCAGCCCGGCGGGGACCAGGTTTAGAGAGACCCAGTACTTC.

The chain uses TRBV12-3 or TRBV12-4 and TRBJ1-2; D perhaps matches TRBD1 (5 bases). This CDR3 contains 13 residues. Trimming removed 3 bases from V and 2 bases from J, with 7 bases in between. CDR3 sequence: CASSLGVNYGYTF. In nucleotides, the CDR3 is TGTGCCAGCAGTTTGGGGGTCAACTATGGCTACACCTTC.

This clonotype was observed at least ten times. The chain recombines TRBV29-1 with TRBJ2-7, with 9 bases fitting TRBD1. V trimming: 4 bases; J trimming: 5 bases; junction bases outside the gene matches: 3. Germline loops: CDR1 SQVTM, CDR2 ANQGSEA. The CDR3 covers 12 residues. CDR3 amino acids: CSVGTGGDEQYF. CDR3 sequence (DNA): TGCAGCGTTGGAACAGGGGGCGACGAGCAGTACTTC.

This clonotype was found many times. The genes are TRBV28 and TRBJ2-4; D remains unclear. V shed 1 base and J shed 3 bases, with 4 bases lying between them. Per the germline V gene, CDR1 is MDHEN and CDR2 is SYDVKM. The CDR3 length is 13 residues. This CDR3 reads CASSLLGKNIQYF. As DNA, the CDR3 is TGTGCCAGCAGTTTATTAGGCAAAAACATTCAGTACTTC.

This clonotype has at least ten counts. V gene TRBV6-5 combines with J gene TRBJ1-1; perhaps TRBD1 as D (5 bases). This CDR3 is built from 16 residues. In germline, CDR1 is MNHEY, CDR2 SVGAGI. Trimming took 0 bases from V and 7 from J, leaving 18 bases between them. The CDR3 region is CASSYSSSGAIGEAFF. CDR3 coding DNA: TGTGCCAGCAGTTACTCGAGTTCCGGGGCAATAGGTGAAGCTTTCTTT.